These 3 T cell receptor beta chains came from one sample sequenced in a study of T cell repertoires in cytomegalovirus infection. In TCRdb, the reads were re-called with MiXCR into one record per CDR3 protein. This repertoire shows 45,000 to 55,000 distinct CDR3 sequences, about a fifth found once; its top ten account for roughly 90%. Which antigens these TCRs recognize remains unknown. Source: CD8+ T cells from cultured PBMCs, taken from culture after CMV antigen stimulation. The receptors shown here come from a human donor in good health (CMV status not recorded). Some clones in this sample may be carry-over from other donors' samples.

The chain carries TRBV6-5 and TRBJ1-5; a weak D match, TRBD1 (6 bases). The germline V and J ends were trimmed by 4 bases and 0 bases, with 16 bases remaining between them. The germline gives CDR1 MNHEY, CDR2 SVGAGI. The CDR3 has 17 amino acids. The chain's CDR3 is CASSLTGDTYSNQPQHF. CDR3 in DNA: TGTGCCAGCAGTTTGACGGGGGACACGTATAGCAATCAGCCCCAGCATTTT.

This clonotype was picked up a small number of times. The CDR3 bases are TGTGCCAGCAGTTTTGCGACTAGCGGGAGTCTATACGAGCAGTACTTC. The encoded protein is CASSFATSGSLYEQYF. The chain uses TRBV28 and TRBJ2-7; 12 nucleotides align to TRBD2. Losses at the gene ends were 3 bases for V and 4 bases for J; bases not matched to a gene: 7. The CDR3 extends over 16 amino acids. The V gene's germline CDR1 is MDHEN and CDR2 SYDVKM.

This chain links TRBV6-2 or TRBV6-3 with TRBJ2-1, with D hard to call. Per germline, CDR1 MNHEY and CDR2 SVGEGT. V was shortened by 0 bases and J by 8 bases, with 8 bases between the two germline ends. The CDR3 length is 13 residues. The CDR3 nucleotides read TGTGCCAGCAGTTACTCGCGGTCATATGAGCAGTTCTTC. Protein: CASSYSRSYEQFF.